Listed here are 31 T cell receptor beta chains from one sample, sequenced in a study of shared clonotypes between healthy human individuals. Terminally differentiated effector memory CD45RA+ cells were excluded by CCR7 positive selection of CD45RO-negative cells. The repertoire was sequenced with immunoSEQ multiplex PCR; TCRdb's copy has only in-frame clones and lacks some. The sample records about 2 million clones, approximately 94% being singletons. Sample: naive CD8+ T cells sorted from blood. These receptors all come from a man aged 18 to 30 in good health.

The genes are TRBV5-1 and TRBJ2-7, with 7 nucleotides matching TRBD1. Losses at the gene ends were 2 bases for V and 7 bases for J; bases not matched to a gene: 12. Germline V gene sequence: CDR1 SGHRS, CDR2 YFSETQ. This CDR3 is 15 amino acids long. CDR3 nucleotides: TGCGCCAGCAGCTTACCCTTCGAGGGGGCGAGTGAGCAGTACTTC. Its protein is CASSLPFEGASEQYF.

This chain links TRBV5-6 with TRBJ2-1; no clear D gene. Trimming removed 0 bases at V and 10 bases at J, with 11 bases between. The V gene's germline CDR1 is SGHDT and CDR2 YYEEEE. The length of the CDR3 is 13 residues. The CDR3 reads CASSLAMEIEQFF. CDR3 bases: TGTGCCAGCAGCTTGGCCATGGAAATAGAGCAGTTCTTC.

The genes are TRBV28 and TRBJ2-7; D might be TRBD1 (5 bases). Trimming shortened V by 1 base and J by 2 bases, and 9 bases separated the two germline ends. This CDR3 has 14 residues. The germline V gene encodes CDR1 MDHEN and CDR2 SYDVKM. The CDR3, as DNA: TGTGCCAGCAGTTTATTTCAGGGTACCTACGAGCAGTACTTC. This translates into CASSLFQGTYEQYF.

V and J are TRBV9 and TRBJ2-1; D uncertain. Trimming cost V 4 bases and J 7 bases, with 15 bases left between them. Germline loops: CDR1 SGDLS, CDR2 YYNGEE. This CDR3 is built from 14 residues. CDR3 region: CASSPTAGVNEQFF. CDR3 bases: TGTGCCAGCAGCCCAACCGCTGGGGTGAATGAGCAGTTCTTC. The full variable domain, rest sourced from reference TRBV9 and TRBJ2-1, is DSGVTQTPKHLITATGQRVTLRCSPRSGDLSVYWYQQSLDQGLQFLIQYYNGEERAKGNILERFSAQQFPDLHSELNLSSLELGDSALYFCASSPTAGVNEQFFGPGTRLTVL.

Points on this clone: Other DNA variants within this sample encode the same CDR3. The chain uses TRBV5-1 and TRBJ2-7; D uncertain. This CDR3 contains 13 residues. Germline V CDR1 and CDR2: SGHRS, YFSETQ. Deletions cut 4 bases from V and 0 bases from J, with 8 bases between. The CDR3 region has the DNA TGCGCCAGCAGCCTCCCCCCCTCCTACGAGCAGTACTTC. Its protein product is CASSLPPSYEQYF. The full variable domain, completed using reference TRBV5-1 and TRBJ2-7, is KAGVTQTPRYLIKTRGQQVTLSCSPISGHRSVSWYQQTPGQGLQFLFEYFSETQRNKGNFPGRFSGRQFSNSRSEMNVSTLELGDSALYLCASSLPPSYEQYFGPGTRLTVT.

The V call is TRBV27, the J call TRBJ2-7, with 8 bases that match TRBD1. The CDR3 contains 13 residues. CDR1 and CDR2 from the germline V gene are MNHEY and SMNVEV (reference sequence). J lost 4 bases, V lost 8 bases, and 7 bases had no gene match. The CDR3 bases are TGTGCCAGCGGTAGACAGGGGCCATACGAGCAGTACTTC. Translation: CASGRQGPYEQYF.

This rearrangement joins TRBV7-9 to TRBJ2-4; 7 bases are a match to TRBD1. This CDR3 is 16 amino acids long. Germline V gene sequence: CDR1 SEHNR, CDR2 FQNEAQ (reference sequence). Germline trimming cut 6 bases from V and 1 base from J; bases unmatched to any gene: 9. CDR3 loop: CASSSTGDGAKNIQYF. The CDR3 DNA reads as TGTGCCAGCAGTTCTACAGGGGACGGGGCCAAAAACATTCAGTACTTC.

CDR3 nucleotides: TGCGCCAGCAGCTTGGCCGGATATACAGGGTCCGATGAGCAGTTCTTC. It yields the protein CASSLAGYTGSDEQFF. The chain employs TRBV5-1 and TRBJ2-1, with a weak D call TRBD1 (6 bases). The CDR3 extends over 16 amino acids. With 0 bases removed from V and 8 bases from J, the gap between germline ends came to 18 bases. The germline V gene has CDR1 SGHRS and CDR2 YFSETQ.

V gene TRBV7-9 combines with J gene TRBJ2-7, with 8 bases identical to TRBD1. The germline V gene has CDR1 SEHNR and CDR2 FQNEAQ (reference sequence). Germline trimming cut 6 bases from V and 3 bases from J; bases unmatched to any gene: 7. CDR3 length: 14 residues. The CDR3 protein is CASSWTGPDYEQYF. CDR3 nucleotides: TGTGCCAGCAGTTGGACAGGGCCCGACTACGAGCAGTACTTC. The full variable domain, completed using reference TRBV7-9 and TRBJ2-7, is DTGVSQNPRHKITKRGQNVTFRCDPISEHNRLYWYRQTLGQGPEFLTYFQNEAQLEKSRLLSDRFSAERPKGSFSTLEIQRTEQGDSAMYLCASSWTGPDYEQYFGPGTRLTVT.

The chain has TRBV6-1 and TRBJ2-5, with D unresolved. Germline V gene data show CDR1 as MNHNS and CDR2 as SASEGT. The CDR3 has 14 amino acids. The V end lost 4 bases, the J end lost 0 bases, and 9 bases lay between the germline ends. The DNA of the CDR3 is TGTGCCAGCAGTGGACCAGAGTACCAAGAGACCCAGTACTTC. Protein product: CASSGPEYQETQYF.

The chain joins TRBV7-9 to TRBJ2-5; 8 bases line up with TRBD1. The CDR3 runs 16 residues. The J segment lost 5 bases and the V segment lost 4 bases, leaving 12 bases of the junction unmatched. Germline assignment: CDR1 SEHNR and CDR2 FQNEAQ (reference sequence). As DNA, the CDR3 is TGTGCCAGCAGCTCCCTGGGCCAGGGGGCTTCTGAGACCCAGTACTTC. Its protein is CASSSLGQGASETQYF. Based on the CDR3 plus reference TRBV7-9 and TRBJ2-5, the full variable domain is DTGVSQNPRHKITKRGQNVTFRCDPISEHNRLYWYRQTLGQGPEFLTYFQNEAQLEKSRLLSDRFSAERPKGSFSTLEIQRTEQGDSAMYLCASSSLGQGASETQYFGPGTRLLVL.

Notes on this clone: Additional DNA sequences in this sample encode the identical CDR3. The rearrangement joins TRBV6-1 to TRBJ2-5; 7 nucleotides match TRBD1. V lost 6 bases to trimming and J lost 5 bases; unmatched junction nucleotides: 6. CDR1 MNHNS and CDR2 SASEGT come from the germline V gene. The CDR3 loop spans 13 amino acids. The CDR3 spells CASRTGLLETQYF. The CDR3 DNA follows: TGTGCCAGCAGGACAGGGCTCCTCGAGACCCAGTACTTC.

This chain joins TRBV4-2 and TRBJ2-2; 12 bases align to TRBD1. The trim removed 0 bases at V and 3 bases at J, leaving 8 bases unmatched. Germline CDR1 is LGHNA and CDR2 is YNFKEQ. This CDR3 comprises 19 residues. As DNA, the CDR3 is TGTGCCAGCAGCCAAGATTTCGGGGGACAGGGGGCGGACACCGGGGAGCTGTTTTTT. Its protein product is CASSQDFGGQGADTGELFF.

Comments on this clone: The sample has other DNA sequences that encode this CDR3 too. V gene TRBV6-5 combines with J gene TRBJ1-1, with D unclear. CDR1 is MNHEY, CDR2 SVGAGI, per germline. V shed 2 bases and J shed 2 bases, with 9 bases lying between them. This CDR3 is 14 amino acids long. CDR3: CASSYVGPNTEAFF. In nucleotides, the CDR3 is TGTGCCAGCAGTTACGTCGGCCCTAACACTGAAGCTTTCTTT.

The chain combines TRBV4-1 with TRBJ2-7; tentative D call: TRBD2 (6 bases). CDR1 and CDR2 from the germline V gene are MGHRA and YSYEKL. Trimming took off 2 bases at V and 4 bases at J, with 21 bases between the two ends. The CDR3 loop spans 17 amino acids. In nucleotides, the CDR3 is TGCGCCAGCAGCCAAATTTTCGAAAGCGGGCCTGTATACGAGCAGTACTTC. Protein product: CASSQIFESGPVYEQYF.

V and J are TRBV9 and TRBJ2-1, with 8 positions matching TRBD1. Per germline, CDR1 SGDLS and CDR2 YYNGEE. The CDR3 loop spans 15 amino acids. After removal of 3 bases from V and 7 bases from J, the junction contained 9 bases not matched to a gene. CDR3 sequence reads: CASSGTGQALNEQFF. The CDR3, as DNA: TGTGCCAGCAGCGGTACGGGACAGGCCCTTAATGAGCAGTTCTTC.

This chain uses TRBV27 with TRBJ2-7, with TRBD1 as a possible D gene (5 bases). The ends were cut back, 3 bases at V and 2 bases at J, with 11 bases in the middle. The germline gives CDR1 MNHEY, CDR2 SMNVEV (reference sequence). The length of the CDR3 is 14 residues. CDR3 nucleotides: TGTGCCAGCAGTTTCGGACACATGACCTACGAGCAGTACTTC. It yields the protein CASSFGHMTYEQYF.

V gene TRBV18 combines with J gene TRBJ2-1, with 11 bases matching TRBD2. Germline V gene sequence: CDR1 KGHSH, CDR2 LQKENI. This CDR3 comprises 15 residues. The trim removed 8 bases at V and 7 bases at J, leaving 10 bases unmatched. CDR3 amino acids: CASRQDSGRGNEQFF. The CDR3 DNA reads as TGTGCCAGCCGTCAGGATAGCGGGAGGGGGAATGAGCAGTTCTTC. Full variable domain (rest looked up from reference TRBV18 and TRBJ2-1): NAGVMQNPRHLVRRRGQEARLRCSPMKGHSHVYWYRQLPEEGLKFMVYLQKENIIDESGMPKERFSAEFPKEGPSILRIQQVVRGDSAAYFCASRQDSGRGNEQFFGPGTRLTVL.

The rearrangement uses TRBV19 and TRBJ1-1; D gene ambiguous. CDR1 and CDR2 from the germline V gene are LNHDA and SQIVND (reference sequence). The V end was cut by 5 bases, the J end by 3 bases, with 7 bases between. The CDR3 is 12 amino acids. The CDR3 DNA is TGTGCCAGTAGTTATTGGGACACTGAAGCTTTCTTT. This codes for CASSYWDTEAFF.

This chain joins TRBV9 and TRBJ2-7; 13 nucleotides align to TRBD2. CDR1 is SGDLS, CDR2 YYNGEE, per germline. V shed 0 bases, J shed 0 bases, and the junction held 6 bases outside the gene matches. The CDR3 is made up of 18 amino acids. The DNA of the CDR3 is TGTGCCAGCAGCGTAGAAGGGACTAGCGGGACGAGCTCCTACGAGCAGTACTTC. This encodes CASSVEGTSGTSSYEQYF.

This clone was picked up one time. V and J are TRBV5-8 and TRBJ1-1; possible D gene TRBD1, 6 bases. Trimming left V 2 bases short and J 4 bases short, with 12 bases between. CDR1 is SGHTS and CDR2 is YDEGEE in the germline V gene. The length of the CDR3 is 14 residues. The DNA for the CDR3 is TGTGCCAGCAGCTTCTGGGGGCTTGTCACTGAAGCTTTCTTT. Its protein is CASSFWGLVTEAFF.

The chain uses TRBV6-5 and TRBJ2-3, with D possibly matching TRBD2 (6 bases). Germline V gene sequence: CDR1 MNHEY, CDR2 SVGAGI. The V end lost 5 bases, the J end lost 3 bases, and 15 bases lay between the germline ends. The CDR3 spans 15 residues. CDR3 amino acids: CASSPLSRGTDTQYF. The CDR3 nucleotides are TGTGCCAGCAGTCCTTTGAGTCGGGGGACAGATACGCAGTATTTT.

With regard to this clone: At the DNA level, this CDR3 is encoded by other sequences in the same sample as well. The chain recombines TRBV5-4 with TRBJ2-7; D remains unclear. V was clipped by 5 bases and J by 1 base, with 7 bases between them. The CDR3 length is 12 residues. Germline values: CDR1 SGHNT, CDR2 YYREEE (reference sequence). CDR3 residues: CASSQDSYEQYF. CDR3 coding DNA: TGTGCCAGCAGTCAGGATTCCTACGAGCAGTACTTC.

To note about this clone: The sample contains more than one DNA sequence encoding this CDR3. The genes are TRBV27 and TRBJ2-7, with D uncertain. The germline gives CDR1 MNHEY, CDR2 SMNVEV (reference sequence). The V and J ends lost 6 bases and 1 base respectively, with 10 bases between them. The CDR3 is 13 amino acids. CDR3 nucleotide sequence: TGTGCCAGCAGCTTGGGCCGGTCCTACGAGCAGTACTTC. It translates to CASSLGRSYEQYF.

The V and J genes are TRBV19 and TRBJ2-7; 7 bases are a match to TRBD1. Germline V gene data show CDR1 as LNHDA and CDR2 as SQIVND (reference sequence). Trimming took 5 bases from V and 3 from J; bases not matched to a gene: 22. CDR3 length equals 19 residues. The CDR3 here is CASSVKTGAAFHLNYEQYF. The CDR3 nucleotides read TGTGCCAGTAGTGTTAAAACAGGGGCCGCCTTCCATTTGAACTACGAGCAGTACTTC.

The chain joins TRBV7-9 to TRBJ2-3, with D possibly matching TRBD2 (7 bases). Germline V gives CDR1 SEHNR, CDR2 FQNEAQ (reference sequence). The CDR3 extends over 19 amino acids. Trimming stripped 0 bases from V and 1 base from J, with 20 bases between. In DNA form, the CDR3 reads TGTGCCAGCAGCTTAGCGCGGGGAGGGGGAAAGGTTGGCACAGATACGCAGTATTTT. Translated, it gives CASSLARGGGKVGTDTQYF. The full variable domain, in which reference TRBV7-9 and TRBJ2-3 provide the parts outside the CDR3, is DTGVSQNPRHKITKRGQNVTFRCDPISEHNRLYWYRQTLGQGPEFLTYFQNEAQLEKSRLLSDRFSAERPKGSFSTLEIQRTEQGDSAMYLCASSLARGGGKVGTDTQYFGPGTRLTVL.

CDR3 DNA: TGTGCCAGCAGCTTAGGCCTCCAGGCCTACGAGCAGTACTTC. It translates to CASSLGLQAYEQYF. The chain carries TRBV13 and TRBJ2-7; unclear D gene. There are 14 residues in the CDR3. Germline assignment: CDR1 PRHDT and CDR2 FYEKMQ (reference sequence). Between the trimmed V and J ends, which lost 0 bases and 2 bases, there was a span of 8 bases.

The chain links TRBV10-1 to TRBJ2-3, with 9 positions matching TRBD1. The CDR3 runs to 15 residues. Germline V gives CDR1 WNHNN, CDR2 SYGVQD (reference sequence). V gave up 5 bases and J gave up 3 bases; unmatched junction bases: 6. DNA of the CDR3: TGCGCCAGCAGTTCGGGACAGGGATATACAGATACGCAGTATTTT. Translation: CASSSGQGYTDTQYF.

The genes are TRBV19 and TRBJ2-1; no reliable D call. Germline CDR1 and CDR2: LNHDA and SQIVND (reference sequence). The CDR3 sequence is 12 residues long. V lost 5 bases to trimming and J lost 4 bases, with 6 bases between them. This chain's CDR3 is CASSAGYNEQFF. DNA of the CDR3: TGTGCCAGTAGTGCAGGTTACAATGAGCAGTTCTTC.

On this clone itself: Other DNA sequences in the same sample also yield this CDR3. The chain has TRBV7-9 and TRBJ2-7; 8 bases are shared with TRBD1. Germline trimming cut 3 bases from V and 5 bases from J; bases unmatched to any gene: 3. CDR1 and CDR2 (germline): SEHNR, FQNEAQ (reference sequence). The CDR3 is 13 residues long. The CDR3 region has the DNA TGTGCCAGCAGCTTGACAGGGGAAGACGAGCAGTACTTC. Translation gives CASSLTGEDEQYF.

J is TRBJ2-6 and V is TRBV27; D ambiguous. Germline V CDR1 and CDR2: MNHEY, SMNVEV (reference sequence). The CDR3 length is 14 residues. The germline V and J ends were trimmed by 6 bases and 0 bases, with 6 bases remaining between them. For the CDR3, the DNA is TGTGCCAGCAGGGGTAGCTCTGGGGCCAACGTCCTGACTTTC. It is translated as CASRGSSGANVLTF.